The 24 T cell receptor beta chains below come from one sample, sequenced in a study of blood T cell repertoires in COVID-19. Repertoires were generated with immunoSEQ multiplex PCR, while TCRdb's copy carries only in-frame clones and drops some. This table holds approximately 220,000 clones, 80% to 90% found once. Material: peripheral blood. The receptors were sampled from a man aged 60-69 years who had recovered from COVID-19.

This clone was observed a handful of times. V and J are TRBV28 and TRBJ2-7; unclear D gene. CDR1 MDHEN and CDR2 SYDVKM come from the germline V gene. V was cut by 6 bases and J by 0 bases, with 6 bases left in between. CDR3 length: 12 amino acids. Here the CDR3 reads CASRRYSYEQYF. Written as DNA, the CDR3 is TGTGCCAGCAGGCGATACTCCTACGAGCAGTACTTC.

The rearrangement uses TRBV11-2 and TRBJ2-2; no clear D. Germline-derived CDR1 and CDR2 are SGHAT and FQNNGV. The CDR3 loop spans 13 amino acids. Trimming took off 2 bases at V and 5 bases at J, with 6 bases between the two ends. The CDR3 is CASSLRDTGELFF. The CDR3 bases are TGTGCCAGCAGCTTACGAGATACCGGGGAGCTGTTTTTT.

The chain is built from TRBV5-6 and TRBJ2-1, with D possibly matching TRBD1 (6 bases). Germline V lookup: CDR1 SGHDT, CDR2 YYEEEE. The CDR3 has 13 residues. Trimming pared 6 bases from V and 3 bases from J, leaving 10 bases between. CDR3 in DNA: TGTGCCAGCAACAGGGTGGGCTACAATGAGCAGTTCTTC. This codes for CASNRVGYNEQFF.

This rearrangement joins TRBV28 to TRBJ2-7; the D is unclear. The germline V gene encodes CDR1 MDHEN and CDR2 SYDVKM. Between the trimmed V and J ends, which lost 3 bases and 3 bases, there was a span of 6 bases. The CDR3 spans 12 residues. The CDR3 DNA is TGTGCCAGCAGTTTTAGCTTCTACGAGCAGTACTTC. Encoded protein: CASSFSFYEQYF.

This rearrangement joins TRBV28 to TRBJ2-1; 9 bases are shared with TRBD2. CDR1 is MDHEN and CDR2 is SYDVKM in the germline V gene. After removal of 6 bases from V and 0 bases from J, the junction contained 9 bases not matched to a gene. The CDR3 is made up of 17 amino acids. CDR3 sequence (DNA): TGTGCCAGCAGGACTAGCGGTTTCGGAAGCTCCTACAATGAGCAGTTCTTC. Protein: CASRTSGFGSSYNEQFF.

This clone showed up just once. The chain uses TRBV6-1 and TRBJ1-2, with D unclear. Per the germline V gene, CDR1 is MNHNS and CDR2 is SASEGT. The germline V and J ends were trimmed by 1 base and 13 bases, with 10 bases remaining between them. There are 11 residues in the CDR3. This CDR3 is CASSEVALRTF. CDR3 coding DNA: TGTGCCAGCAGTGAAGTTGCCTTGCGCACCTTC.

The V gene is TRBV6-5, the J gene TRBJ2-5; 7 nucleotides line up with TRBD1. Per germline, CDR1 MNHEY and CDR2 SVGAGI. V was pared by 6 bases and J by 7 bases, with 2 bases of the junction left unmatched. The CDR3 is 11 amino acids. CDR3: CASRRTGTQYF. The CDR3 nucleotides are TGTGCCAGCAGGAGGACAGGGACCCAGTACTTC.

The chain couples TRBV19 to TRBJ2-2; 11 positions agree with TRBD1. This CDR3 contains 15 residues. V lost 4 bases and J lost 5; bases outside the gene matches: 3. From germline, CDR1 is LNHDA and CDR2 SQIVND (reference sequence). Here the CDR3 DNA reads TGTGCCAGTAGTAGAGGACAGGGGGCTACCGGGGAGCTGTTTTTT. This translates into CASSRGQGATGELFF.

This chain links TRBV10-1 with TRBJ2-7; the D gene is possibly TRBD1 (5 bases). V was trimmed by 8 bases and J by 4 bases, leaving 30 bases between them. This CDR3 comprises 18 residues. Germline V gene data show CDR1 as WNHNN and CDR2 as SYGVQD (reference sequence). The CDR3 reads CASPSTPSEFQGCYEQYF. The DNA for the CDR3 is TGCGCCAGCCCCTCGACCCCAAGCGAATTTCAGGGTTGTTACGAGCAGTACTTC.

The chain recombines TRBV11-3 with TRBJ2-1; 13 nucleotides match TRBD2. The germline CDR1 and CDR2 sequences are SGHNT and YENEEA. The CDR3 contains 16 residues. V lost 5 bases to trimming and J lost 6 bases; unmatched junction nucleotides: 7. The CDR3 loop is CASSPGLAGVLNEQFF. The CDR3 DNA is TGTGCCAGCAGCCCCGGACTAGCGGGGGTCCTCAATGAGCAGTTCTTC.

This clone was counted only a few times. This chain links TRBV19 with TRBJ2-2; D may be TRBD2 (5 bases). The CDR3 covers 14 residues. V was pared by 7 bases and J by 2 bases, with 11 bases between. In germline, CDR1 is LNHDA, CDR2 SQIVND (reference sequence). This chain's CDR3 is CASTTRDNTGELFF. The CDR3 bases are TGTGCCAGTACCACGAGGGATAACACCGGGGAGCTGTTTTTT.

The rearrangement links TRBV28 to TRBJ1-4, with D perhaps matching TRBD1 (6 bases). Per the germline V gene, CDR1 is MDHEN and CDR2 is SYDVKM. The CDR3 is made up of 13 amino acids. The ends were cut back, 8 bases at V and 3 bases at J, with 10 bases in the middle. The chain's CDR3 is CASSSGANEKLFF. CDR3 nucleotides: TGTGCCAGCTCCTCAGGGGCTAATGAAAAACTGTTTTTT. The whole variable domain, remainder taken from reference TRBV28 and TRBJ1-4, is DVKVTQSSRYLVKRTGEKVFLECVQDMDHENMFWYRQDPGLGLRLIYFSYDVKMKEKGDIPEGYSVSREKKERFSLILESASTNQTSMYLCASSSGANEKLFFGSGTQLSVL.

The CDR3 bases are TGTGCCAGCAGTTTATTTGGACTAGCGGGAGCGTACGAGCAGTACTTC. Encoded protein: CASSLFGLAGAYEQYF. This chain connects TRBV28 to TRBJ2-7, with TRBD2 identical over 13 bases. Germline V lookup: CDR1 MDHEN, CDR2 SYDVKM. This CDR3 is built from 16 residues. V lost 1 base and J lost 4; bases outside the gene matches: 4.

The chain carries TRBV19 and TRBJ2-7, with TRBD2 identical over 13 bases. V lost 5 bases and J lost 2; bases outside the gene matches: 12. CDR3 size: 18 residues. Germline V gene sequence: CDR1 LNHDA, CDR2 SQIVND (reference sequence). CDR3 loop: CASSSHVVGLAGAYEQYF. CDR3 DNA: TGTGCCAGTAGTTCACACGTAGTCGGACTAGCGGGGGCCTACGAGCAGTACTTC.

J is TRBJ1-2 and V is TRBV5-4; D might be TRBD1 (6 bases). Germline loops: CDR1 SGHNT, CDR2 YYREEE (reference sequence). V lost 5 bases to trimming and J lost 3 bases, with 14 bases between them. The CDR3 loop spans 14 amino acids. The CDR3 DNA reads TGTGCCAGCAGACAGGGAGTGTTGGACTATGGCTACACCTTC. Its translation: CASRQGVLDYGYTF.

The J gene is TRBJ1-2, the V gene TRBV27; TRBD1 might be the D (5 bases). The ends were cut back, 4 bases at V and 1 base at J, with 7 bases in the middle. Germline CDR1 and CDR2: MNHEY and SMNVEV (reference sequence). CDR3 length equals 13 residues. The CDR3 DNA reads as TGTGCCAGCAGTTCGACAGTTAACTATGGCTACACCTTC. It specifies CASSSTVNYGYTF.

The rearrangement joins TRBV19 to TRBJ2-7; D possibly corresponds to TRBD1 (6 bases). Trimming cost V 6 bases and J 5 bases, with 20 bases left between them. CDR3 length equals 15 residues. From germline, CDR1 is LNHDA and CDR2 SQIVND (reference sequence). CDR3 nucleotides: TGTGCCAGTAGACCCTACCGTACAGGGTCGGACGAGCAGTACTTC. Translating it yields CASRPYRTGSDEQYF.

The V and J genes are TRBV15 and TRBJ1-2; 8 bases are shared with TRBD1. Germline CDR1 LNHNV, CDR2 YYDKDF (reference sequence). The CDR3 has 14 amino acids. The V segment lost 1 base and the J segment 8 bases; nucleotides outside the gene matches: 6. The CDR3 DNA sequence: TGTGCCACCAGCAGAGGGGGGACAGGACCAGGCTACACCTTC. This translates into CATSRGGTGPGYTF.

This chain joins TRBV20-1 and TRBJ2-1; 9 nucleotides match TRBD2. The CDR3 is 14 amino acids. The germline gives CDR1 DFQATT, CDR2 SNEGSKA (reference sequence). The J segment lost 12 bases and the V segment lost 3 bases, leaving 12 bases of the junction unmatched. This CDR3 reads CSASLASGTDSQFF. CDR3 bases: TGCAGTGCTAGTTTGGCTAGCGGGACGGACTCGCAGTTCTTC.

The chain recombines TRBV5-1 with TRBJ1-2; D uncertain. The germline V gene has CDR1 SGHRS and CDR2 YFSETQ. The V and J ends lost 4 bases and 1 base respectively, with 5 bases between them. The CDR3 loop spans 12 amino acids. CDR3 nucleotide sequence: TGCGCCAGCAGCGCGAATAACTATGGCTACACCTTC. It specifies CASSANNYGYTF.

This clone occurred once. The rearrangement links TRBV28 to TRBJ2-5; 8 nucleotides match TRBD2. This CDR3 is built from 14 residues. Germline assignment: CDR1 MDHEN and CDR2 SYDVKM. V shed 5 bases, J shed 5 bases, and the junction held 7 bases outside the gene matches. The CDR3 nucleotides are TGTGCCAGCAGTCCCGAGACTAGCGCGGAGACCCAGTACTTC. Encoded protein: CASSPETSAETQYF.

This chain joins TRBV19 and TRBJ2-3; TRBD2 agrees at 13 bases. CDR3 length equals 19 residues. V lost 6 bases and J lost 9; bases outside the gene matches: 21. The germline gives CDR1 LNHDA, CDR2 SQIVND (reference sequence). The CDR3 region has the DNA TGTGCCAGTAGCGACACCCATAGAACTAGCGGGGGGGCTCTAAGGACGCAGTATTTT. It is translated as CASSDTHRTSGGALRTQYF.

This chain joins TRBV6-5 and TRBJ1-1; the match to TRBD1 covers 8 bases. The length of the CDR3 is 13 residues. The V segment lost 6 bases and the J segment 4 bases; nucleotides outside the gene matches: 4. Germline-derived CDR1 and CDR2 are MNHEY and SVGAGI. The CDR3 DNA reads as TGTGCCAGCAGGGGACAGGAGGGCACTGAAGCTTTCTTT. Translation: CASRGQEGTEAFF.

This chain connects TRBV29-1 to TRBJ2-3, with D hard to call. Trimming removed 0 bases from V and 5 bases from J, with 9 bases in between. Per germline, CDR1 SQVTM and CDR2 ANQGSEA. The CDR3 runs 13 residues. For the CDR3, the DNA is TGCAGCGTTGAAGAGCTAGTTAAAGATACGCAGTATTTT. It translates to CSVEELVKDTQYF.